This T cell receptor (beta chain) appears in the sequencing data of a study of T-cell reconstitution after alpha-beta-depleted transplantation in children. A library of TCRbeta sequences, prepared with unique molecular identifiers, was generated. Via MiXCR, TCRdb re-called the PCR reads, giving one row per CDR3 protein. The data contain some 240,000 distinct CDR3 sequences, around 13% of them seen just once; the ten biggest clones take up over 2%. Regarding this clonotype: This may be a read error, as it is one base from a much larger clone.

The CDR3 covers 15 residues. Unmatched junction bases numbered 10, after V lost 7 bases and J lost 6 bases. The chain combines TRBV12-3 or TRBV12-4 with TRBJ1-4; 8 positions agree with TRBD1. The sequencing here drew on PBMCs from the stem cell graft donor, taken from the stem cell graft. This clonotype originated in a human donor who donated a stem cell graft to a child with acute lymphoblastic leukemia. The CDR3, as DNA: TGTGCCAGCATCGCCTTACAGGGGGGTGATGAAAAACTGTTTTTT. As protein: CASIALQGGDEKLFF.